This T cell receptor (beta chain) was identified in a study of T cell responses to AZD1222 COVID-19 vaccine (dated by TCRdb to about 2021). Describing the broader study: AZD1222 recipients whose second dose came at about 4 weeks and those whose second dose came at about 12 weeks were combined into one group, since spike-specific TCR depth and breadth did not differ between the two schedules. TCR sequencing was performed for about 240 trial participants, of whom about 200 were given two doses of AZD1222 and around 25 were given two doses of MenACWY control vaccine. Enrollment into the trials was organized by age into subgroups of 18-55, 56-69 and 70-plus years, and those subgroups contained roughly 150, 30 and 60 TCR-sequenced participants, respectively. Paper-wide results and their limitations: Nearly half of unique spike-specific TCRs reportedly recognized epitopes outside regions mutated in the B.1.351 and B.1.1.7 variants. The vaccine-associated CD4 TCRs covered the entire spike protein, and the dominant responses fell in regions 160-218 and 743-854. Because no samples from the day 14 peak response were available, repertoires could be characterized only after the peak T cell response. After two AZD1222 doses, both the breadth and the depth of spike-specific TCRs were significantly higher than at day 0 and than in MenACWY recipients. Conclusions about previously exposed vaccinees are limited, since just a handful of AZD1222 recipients were seropositive for SARS-CoV-2 at baseline. In the small 56-69-year group, the increase in depth fell short of significance, most likely because of low power. Participants were mostly white British, with more females than males. The authors suggested clonal diversity may have been underestimated.

The CDR3 regions of human TCRbeta chains were analyzed by immunosequencing. In the authors' own workflow: Repertoire TCRs were checked for matches against a reference library of SARS-CoV-2-specific TCRs that had been generated using the MIRA antigen-specificity platform. Breadth meant the fraction of unique TCRs that were SARS-CoV-2-associated, whereas depth meant the fraction of total T cells that were SARS-CoV-2-associated. Using the MIRA data, every spike-specific TCR was mapped to the spike region that the TCR reacted to and assigned to either a CD4 or a CD8 class. Log10-transformed breadth and depth values were compared by one-way ANOVA with Sidak's multiple comparisons tests. Drawn from immuneACCESS, this table holds only the in-frame rearrangements with V and J called that TCRdb kept. Clones are partly lost; checked studies trace under half to an unresolved V gene and leave the rest unexplained. The V and J calls and clone size come from that table; D and trimming were worked out from the DNA. The sample yields some 150,000 clones; roughly 92% were counted once. Roughly 5.1% of the sample belongs to the ten largest clones.

In regard to this clone: Its binding antigen is unknown. No much larger clone is present one base from it, and per-base qualities are unavailable.

What the time point label conveys for this sample: baseline before first vaccination. Samples from vaccinated people were obtained from the UK trials COV001 and COV002, which included a single-blind randomized controlled phase 2/3 trial of AZD1222 (ChAdOx1 nCoV-19) in healthy adults. For TCRbeta chain sequencing, PBMC samples were collected from trial participants at day 0 and at day 28 after the second dose. The CDR3 measures 12 amino acids from cysteine to phenylalanine. Only the CDR3 part of the read is kept: 36 bases, read in frame from the first base. The germline V gene (reference sequence) supplies CDR1 SEHNR and CDR2 FQNEAQ. V lost 10 bases and J lost 4 bases; the stretch between them is 13 bases long.

The source is an adult in good health. The input for sequencing was peripheral blood, taken on day 0 of AZD1222 vaccination. The receptor chain draws on TRBV7-9 and TRBJ1-1; the D region possibly corresponds to TRBD1 (6 bases align). In nucleotide form, the sequence is TGTGCCACCCCCGGGGGGCCCACTGAAGCTTTCTTT. It translates as CATPGGPTEAFF.